Listed below are T cell receptor beta chains from one sample, sequenced in a study of T-cell reconstitution after alpha-beta-depleted transplantation in children. Each CDR3 protein gets one entry after TCRdb re-called the PCR reads with MiXCR. Altogether 700,000 to 850,000 distinct CDR3 sequences are present, approximately 15% being singletons, with the ten largest covering around 5.3%. This sample comprised PBMCs, mostly from graft donor cells, obtained 360 days after TCRalphabeta/CD19-depleted stem cell transplant. Receptors originate from a male patient between 10 and 17 years old who had a stem cell transplant for acute lymphoblastic leukemia, so the T cells may come from the graft donor. The CDR3 runs from the conserved cysteine through the conserved F or W. D genes are given only for firm matches. Size is stated for part of the rows, as once, few or many counts, or as a class when the clone is expanded.

TRBJ2-7	few	.	TRBV27	TGTGCCAGCAGTTTATCCTTGACTTTCTCCTACGAGCAGTACTTC	CASSLSLTFSYEQYF
TRBJ1-1	few	TRBD1	TRBV20-1	TGCAGTGCTGACAGGGACCCCTCCACTGAAGCTTTCTTT	CSADRDPSTEAFF
TRBJ2-1	few	TRBD2	TRBV5-4	TGTGCCAGCAGCTCCGGGACTAGCGGGGCCAATGAGCAGTTCTTC	CASSSGTSGANEQFF
TRBJ2-7	.	.	TRBV7-9	TGTGCCAGCAGCTTATTAACCGGGGACTACGAGCAGTACTTC	CASSLLTGDYEQYF
TRBJ2-3	.	TRBD2	TRBV7-8	TGTGCCAGCAGCCTATTAGCGGGAGGGCCCTCAGATACGCAGTATTTT	CASSLLAGGPSDTQYF
TRBJ2-1	few	TRBD1	TRBV14	TGTGCCAGCAGCCAAGATCGGTGGACAGGGTTCCATGAGCAGTTCTTC	CASSQDRWTGFHEQFF
TRBJ2-1	.	TRBD2	TRBV19	TGTGCCAGTAGTAATGAGTTCGATAGCGGGAGTGGAAATGAGCAGTTCTTC	CASSNEFDSGSGNEQFF
TRBJ2-7	.	.	TRBV4-2	TGTGCCAGCAGCCAAGGTTCCGGGGCGGGAATGGTGCCCTACGAGCAGTACTTC	CASSQGSGAGMVPYEQYF
TRBJ1-6	many	.	TRBV12-3/TRBV12-4	TGTGCCAGCAGTTCCAGGGGCGGGAATTCACCCCTCCACTTT	CASSSRGGNSPLHF
TRBJ2-7	.	.	TRBV11-2	TGTGCCAGCAACAGGGAGTCCTACGAGCAGTACTTC	CASNRESYEQYF
TRBJ1-4	.	TRBD1	TRBV12-3/TRBV12-4	TGTGCCAGCAGGGGACAGGGGGCGGATGAAAAACTGTTTTTT	CASRGQGADEKLFF
TRBJ2-7	once	TRBD1	TRBV7-3	TGTGCCAGCAGCTTAACGAGGGACAGGGTAGACGAGCAGTACTTC	CASSLTRDRVDEQYF
TRBJ1-2	once	TRBD1	TRBV19	TGTGCCAGCGGACAGGGAACCTATGGCTACACCTTC	CASGQGTYGYTF
TRBJ2-7	.	TRBD2	TRBV12-3/TRBV12-4	TGTGCCAGCAGGGGACTATCCGCCTACGAGCAGTACTTC	CASRGLSAYEQYF
TRBJ2-1	many	TRBD2	TRBV5-1	TGCGCCAGCTGGGGGATAGCGGGCTACAATGAGCAGTTCTTC	CASWGIAGYNEQFF
TRBJ2-7	few	.	TRBV7-2	TGTGCCAGCAGCCTAGGGACATACCAGTACTTC	CASSLGTYQYF
TRBJ2-7	many	TRBD1	TRBV5-1	TGCGCCAGCAGCTCTCGGGGGCAGGGGGCCCTACTTACCTACGAGCAGTACTTC	CASSSRGQGALLTYEQYF
TRBJ1-1	.	.	TRBV28	TGTGCCAGCAGTTTCAGGGACCACGCAGGGAACACTGAAGCTTTCTTT	CASSFRDHAGNTEAFF
TRBJ2-3	many	TRBD2	TRBV2	TGTGCCAGCACCAGCAGGGACTACAGCACAGATACGCAGTATTTT	CASTSRDYSTDTQYF
TRBJ2-3	few	.	TRBV15	TGTGCCACCAGCACCCTTGGAAGGTTTGCAGATACGCAGTATTTT	CATSTLGRFADTQYF
TRBJ2-1	few	TRBD2	TRBV11-2	TGTGCCAGCTCGATGGGGGGGAGCTCCTACAATGAGCAGTTCTTC	CASSMGGSSYNEQFF
TRBJ2-1	.	.	TRBV4-2	TGTGCCAGCAGCCAAGATGCAGGATTTAACAATGAGCAGTTCTTC	CASSQDAGFNNEQFF
TRBJ2-1	few	TRBD2	TRBV12-3/TRBV12-4	TGTGCCAGCACTGGCCTTGCGGGAGTTTCTTTGTTCTTC	CASTGLAGVSLFF
TRBJ2-7	many	TRBD1	TRBV18	TGTGCCAGCTCACCCGACAGGGGGCCCCCGTCCTACGAGCAGTACTTC	CASSPDRGPPSYEQYF
TRBJ1-5	.	.	TRBV20-1	TGCAGTGCTAGAGATCTGTTGGGGGTCAATCAGCCCCAGCATTTT	CSARDLLGVNQPQHF
TRBJ2-7	.	.	TRBV12-3/TRBV12-4	TGTGCCAGCAGTGGGGGGGAGGGGGCGGGCGAGCAGTACTTC	CASSGGEGAGEQYF
TRBJ2-5	.	.	TRBV9	TGTGCCAGCAGCGCAGACCCCTGGGGGCTGGAAGAGACCCAGTACTTC	CASSADPWGLEETQYF
TRBJ2-1	many	TRBD2	TRBV25-1	TGTGCCAGCAGTGAATATATCTTGGGACGTATAGCGGGAGGGGGAGAGCAGTTCTTC	CASSEYILGRIAGGGEQFF
TRBJ2-7	.	TRBD2	TRBV4-1	TGCGCCAGCAGCCAAGATAGGCCTAGCGGTACCTACGAGCAGTACTTC	CASSQDRPSGTYEQYF
TRBJ1-2	.	TRBD1	TRBV13	TGTGCCAGCAGCTTAGAGAGGGACAGGGCCGCGGCTAACTATGGCTACACCTTC	CASSLERDRAAANYGYTF
TRBJ2-7	.	TRBD2	TRBV29-1	TGCAGCGTTGGGGGGACTAGCGGAACCTACGAGCAGTACTTC	CSVGGTSGTYEQYF
TRBJ2-5	.	.	TRBV21-1	TGTGCCAGCAGCAATATCCTGGGGATGAGACGTCAAGAGACCCAGTACTTC	CASSNILGMRRQETQYF
TRBJ2-5	few	.	TRBV27	TGTGCCAGCAGTCCTATTCACGTCCGGGCCCAAGAGACCCAGTACTTC	CASSPIHVRAQETQYF